The clone carrying this TCR beta chain was seen once. Its cognate antigen is unknown. All the people who gave samples were healthy bone marrow donors. This CDR3 has 14 residues. Trimming left V 1 base short and J 2 bases short, with 6 bases between. The germline V gene encodes CDR1 SGHTS and CDR2 YDEGEE. This specimen belongs to a study of cytomegalovirus exposure and HLA in healthy donors. General observations from the study: A likely sequencing artifact accounted for one observed cluster of highly shared sequence variants. The study flagged roughly 150 TCR beta chains as cytomegalovirus-associated.

It was with 60 Vbeta and 13 Jbeta primers that the PCR ran. Assay used: immunoSEQ multiplex PCR; TCRdb lists only in-frame clones, some missing. The table records approximately 280,000 clones, 86% of them present only once. Sequencing was performed on PBMCs. This receptor was identified in a man aged 35 to 55 in good health and CMV-seropositive. The chain employs TRBV5-8 and TRBJ2-2; D unclear. The CDR3: CASSLWSNTGELFF. The CDR3 bases are TGTGCCAGCAGCTTGTGGAGCAACACCGGGGAGCTGTTTTTT. The variable domain in full, with the rest retrieved from reference TRBV5-8 and TRBJ2-2, is EAGVTQSPTHLIKTRGQQATLRCSPISGHTSVYWYQQALGLGLQFLLWYDEGEERNRGNFPPRFSGRQFPNYSSELNVNALELEDSALYLCASSLWSNTGELFFGEGSRLTVL.